A selection of T cell receptor beta chains follows, all from one sample in a study of blood T cell repertoires in COVID-19. Measured with immunoSEQ multiplex PCR; TCRdb has only the in-frame clones, and not every one. Among a few hundred thousand clones listed, about nine tenths were seen once. Sequencing was performed on PBMCs or T cells enriched from blood (not recorded which). All receptors come from a woman between 18 and 29 years old who had recovered from COVID-19. Both conserved end residues are part of each CDR3. D genes are given only for firm matches. The size of a clone is reported for some rows only, either as once, few or many, or as a class for expanded clones.

J gene: TRBJ1-1; V gene: TRBV6-5; clone size: NA; D gene: NA; CDR3 DNA: TGTGCCAGCAGGAGACAGGCCGAAGCTTTCTTT; CDR3 protein: CASRRQAEAFF
J gene: TRBJ1-2; V gene: TRBV5-1; clone size: few; D gene: TRBD1; CDR3 DNA: TGCGCCAGCAGCACCTCCGGGACAGGGCGCTATGGCTACACCTTC; CDR3 protein: CASSTSGTGRYGYTF
J gene: TRBJ1-4; V gene: TRBV19; clone size: NA; D gene: TRBD1; CDR3 DNA: TGTGCCAGTAGTATGATAGGACAGGCTCCGGGGGAAAAACTGTTTTTT; CDR3 protein: CASSMIGQAPGEKLFF
J gene: TRBJ2-3; V gene: TRBV29-1; clone size: few; D gene: NA; CDR3 DNA: TGCAGCGCCCAGTCCCGTTGGCGGGGGCGTACTACAGATACGCAGTATTTT; CDR3 protein: CSAQSRWRGRTTDTQYF
J gene: TRBJ2-1; V gene: TRBV11-2; clone size: NA; D gene: TRBD2; CDR3 DNA: TGTGCCAGCAGGTCACCGGGACTAGCGGGAGTGAATGAGCAGTTCTTC; CDR3 protein: CASRSPGLAGVNEQFF
J gene: TRBJ2-2; V gene: TRBV5-1; clone size: NA; D gene: TRBD2; CDR3 DNA: TGCGCCAGCAGCTTAGACCGGACTAGCGGGGGGGTAGCGAACACCGGGGAGCTGTTTTTT; CDR3 protein: CASSLDRTSGGVANTGELFF
J gene: TRBJ1-2; V gene: TRBV5-1; clone size: NA; D gene: NA; CDR3 DNA: TGCGCCAGCAGCTTGGGATATCGGGGGGAACACTATGGCTACACCTTC; CDR3 protein: CASSLGYRGEHYGYTF
J gene: TRBJ2-1; V gene: TRBV19; clone size: NA; D gene: TRBD1; CDR3 DNA: TGTGCCAGTAGTATAGATACGACAGGGCTCAATGAGCAGTTCTTC; CDR3 protein: CASSIDTTGLNEQFF
J gene: TRBJ1-4; V gene: TRBV4-2; clone size: NA; D gene: TRBD1; CDR3 DNA: TGTGCCAGCAGCCAAAATACAGGGGCGGATGAAAAACTGTTTTTT; CDR3 protein: CASSQNTGADEKLFF
J gene: TRBJ1-5; V gene: TRBV4-2; clone size: NA; D gene: TRBD1; CDR3 DNA: TGTGCCAGCAGCCCGCAAGGGACAGTCCTCAATCAGCCCCAGCATTTT; CDR3 protein: CASSPQGTVLNQPQHF
J gene: TRBJ1-2; V gene: TRBV2; clone size: NA; D gene: NA; CDR3 DNA: TGTGCCAGCAGTGACCCCCCCCCAGGGGCGCGTGGCTACACCTTC; CDR3 protein: CASSDPPPGARGYTF
J gene: TRBJ2-2; V gene: TRBV14; clone size: NA; D gene: TRBD1; CDR3 DNA: TGTGCCAGCAGCCAAGCCGTAATCGGACAGGGGTACACCGGGGAGCTGTTTTTT; CDR3 protein: CASSQAVIGQGYTGELFF
J gene: TRBJ2-7; V gene: TRBV11-2; clone size: NA; D gene: NA; CDR3 DNA: TGTGCCAGCAGCTTAGCGGTGCGGGGCAGCTACGAGCAGTACTTC; CDR3 protein: CASSLAVRGSYEQYF
J gene: TRBJ1-1; V gene: TRBV29-1; clone size: NA; D gene: NA; CDR3 DNA: TGCAGCGTTGTCACAGGGATGAACACTGAAGCTTTCTTT; CDR3 protein: CSVVTGMNTEAFF
J gene: TRBJ2-1; V gene: TRBV6-5; clone size: NA; D gene: TRBD2; CDR3 DNA: TGTGCCAGCAGTTACGTGGCGGGGGGGACTTACAATGAGCAGTTCTTC; CDR3 protein: CASSYVAGGTYNEQFF
J gene: TRBJ2-3; V gene: TRBV4-3; clone size: NA; D gene: NA; CDR3 DNA: TGCGCCAGCAGCCAAGATGCGGCAGGGTATACAGATACGCAGTATTTT; CDR3 protein: CASSQDAAGYTDTQYF
J gene: TRBJ1-2; V gene: TRBV7-9; clone size: once; D gene: TRBD1; CDR3 DNA: TGTGCCAGCAGTAGGGACAGGGACTTTTATGGCTACACCTTC; CDR3 protein: CASSRDRDFYGYTF
J gene: TRBJ2-1; V gene: TRBV7-2; clone size: NA; D gene: NA; CDR3 DNA: TGTGCCAGCAGCTTAGCAGGGGGCGCGGGGAATGAGCAGTTCTTC; CDR3 protein: CASSLAGGAGNEQFF
J gene: TRBJ1-2; V gene: TRBV6-5; clone size: NA; D gene: NA; CDR3 DNA: TGTGCCAGCAGGGATAGGGGAAGAGCTAACTATGGCTACACCTTC; CDR3 protein: CASRDRGRANYGYTF
J gene: TRBJ2-5; V gene: TRBV12-3/TRBV12-4; clone size: NA; D gene: NA; CDR3 DNA: TGTGCCAGCAGATCTAGGGAGGCGGGGACCCAGTACTTC; CDR3 protein: CASRSREAGTQYF
J gene: TRBJ1-2; V gene: TRBV28; clone size: NA; D gene: TRBD1; CDR3 DNA: TGTGCCAGCAGTTTAATAGGACAGGCGCTGAAACTTAACTATGGCTACACCTTC; CDR3 protein: CASSLIGQALKLNYGYTF
J gene: TRBJ2-1; V gene: TRBV9; clone size: NA; D gene: TRBD2; CDR3 DNA: TGTGCCAGCAGCGCTAGCGGGAGTGGCAACAATGAGCAGTTCTTC; CDR3 protein: CASSASGSGNNEQFF
J gene: TRBJ2-7; V gene: TRBV2; clone size: NA; D gene: NA; CDR3 DNA: TGTGCCAGCAGCCTATTGGCGGTAGCAACCTACGAGCAGTACTTC; CDR3 protein: CASSLLAVATYEQYF
J gene: TRBJ2-1; V gene: TRBV5-1; clone size: NA; D gene: TRBD2; CDR3 DNA: TGCGCCAGCAGCTTGGAGGTAGCGGGATTCGATGAGCAGTTCTTC; CDR3 protein: CASSLEVAGFDEQFF
J gene: TRBJ2-7; V gene: TRBV5-1; clone size: NA; D gene: TRBD1; CDR3 DNA: TGCGCCAGCAGCGCCAGGACAGGGGCTCTCGACGAGCAGTACTTC; CDR3 protein: CASSARTGALDEQYF
J gene: TRBJ2-7; V gene: TRBV4-3; clone size: NA; D gene: TRBD2; CDR3 DNA: TGCGCCAGCAGCCAAGGGTATCGGCGGGGGTACTACGAGCAGTACTTC; CDR3 protein: CASSQGYRRGYYEQYF
J gene: TRBJ2-7; V gene: TRBV7-6; clone size: NA; D gene: NA; CDR3 DNA: TGTGCCAGCAGCCCCACAGGACCCAACTACGAGCAGTACTTC; CDR3 protein: CASSPTGPNYEQYF
J gene: TRBJ2-4; V gene: TRBV3-1/TRBV3-2; clone size: NA; D gene: NA; CDR3 DNA: TGTGCCAGCAGCCTTGGGCATTTATTAGCCAAAAACATTCAGTACTTC; CDR3 protein: CASSLGHLLAKNIQYF
J gene: TRBJ2-3; V gene: TRBV4-3; clone size: NA; D gene: NA; CDR3 DNA: TGCGCCAGCTCAGGCGGGGTTTACACAGATACGCAGTATTTT; CDR3 protein: CASSGGVYTDTQYF